A selection of T cell receptor beta chains follows, all from one sample in a study of control samples from healthy donors and cancer patients. Generated by immunoSEQ multiplex PCR, the TCRdb table keeps only in-frame clones and is missing some. The sample has some 79,000 clones, approximately 90% seen once; the top ten hold 7.2%. Material: blood. These TCRs come from a man aged 45-60 years in good health. Each CDR3 is given with its conserved first and last residue. The order of the fields is CDR3 protein, V gene, J gene.

CASSEVPGQKPGNTIYF,TRBV2,TRBJ1-3
CASSLIGTEAFF,TRBV12-3/TRBV12-4,TRBJ1-1
CASSGHLLGNTEAFF,TRBV10-1,TRBJ1-1
CAIRPPDRSNEQFF,TRBV10-3,TRBJ2-1
CASSIHGQPQHF,TRBV19,TRBJ1-5
CASRPGQMNTEAFF,TRBV6-2/TRBV6-3,TRBJ1-1
CASSPNNEQFF,TRBV18,TRBJ2-1
CASSKPFGMNTEAFF,TRBV10-2,TRBJ1-1
CASSFLTQETQYF,TRBV7-2,TRBJ2-5
CASSRDRGAYEQYF,TRBV2,TRBJ2-7
CASSPGGGDTEAFF,TRBV6-5,TRBJ1-1
CATSDLGQQETQYF,TRBV24-1,TRBJ2-5
CASSQTRVGATGELFF,TRBV2,TRBJ2-2
CASSLGGQGARTQYF,TRBV5-4,TRBJ2-5
CATSDSTGAGETQYF,TRBV24-1,TRBJ2-5
CASSEEGGGGTEAFF,TRBV6-1,TRBJ1-1
CASKISRDRVVGQFF,TRBV6-5,TRBJ2-1
CASSIGDRVINQPQHF,TRBV19,TRBJ1-5
CASSQDKGGGYTF,TRBV3-1/TRBV3-2,TRBJ1-2
CASSTTGGVTEKLFF,TRBV5-4,TRBJ1-4
CASSQEGRYGYTF,TRBV4-1,TRBJ1-2
CASSVGDRSQNIQYF,TRBV9,TRBJ2-4
CASQREREQYF,TRBV30,TRBJ2-7
CASSQDLIGANEKLFF,TRBV4-3,TRBJ1-4
CASRTPWRDADSPLHF,TRBV19,TRBJ1-6
CASSHTILTGFYEQYF,TRBV9,TRBJ2-7
CASKSLAERGEQFF,TRBV19,TRBJ2-1
CASSLPGYGYTF,TRBV7-9,TRBJ1-2
CASGRTEHNSPLHF,TRBV5-7,TRBJ1-6
CASSLEGQGADIQYF,TRBV7-2,TRBJ2-4
CASSLFTDTQYF,TRBV7-9,TRBJ2-3
CASSLRPNTEAFF,TRBV7-3,TRBJ1-1
CASSPGQGAYEQYF,TRBV5-4,TRBJ2-7
CASSYGFRTEAFF,TRBV6-5,TRBJ1-1
CASSRGLEGEQYF,TRBV18,TRBJ2-7
CASRGGETQYF,TRBV2,TRBJ2-5
CASSVQGADYGYTF,TRBV9,TRBJ1-2
CASTPKGGGYTF,TRBV7-2,TRBJ1-2
CASTALAGGETQYF,TRBV6-5,TRBJ2-5
CASSLGQAGGKLFF,TRBV5-1,TRBJ1-4
CASSLSPGMNTEAFF,TRBV4-2,TRBJ1-1
CASRRQGDDGKLFF,TRBV6-6,TRBJ1-4
CASSLTGSNSPLHF,TRBV11-2,TRBJ1-6
CASSLEETQYF,TRBV5-6,TRBJ2-5
CASSQTTSTDTQYF,TRBV7-3,TRBJ2-3